This T cell receptor beta chain was sequenced for a study of cytomegalovirus exposure and HLA in healthy donors (dated by TCRdb to about 2017). Concerning the study at large: According to an earlier analysis of several hundred of the donors, about 179 million T cells yielded some 110 million unique TCR beta sequences and approximately 280 Gb of sequence data. An early release covering roughly 600 HLA-typed donors comprised about 310 gigabases of sequencing data and around 80 million unique TCR sequences. Of the 300 to 400 genotyped donors, roughly 80% fell in the genetic ancestry cluster associated with self-reported Caucasian donors. The aim of the study was to test whether cataloging public T cell receptors could identify signatures of past pathogen exposure. The study used immunosequencing to profile the T cell repertoires of approximately 650 subjects and linked those repertoires to cytomegalovirus serostatus. In addition to the first cohort of approximately 670 subjects, a separate validation cohort of some 120 different subjects was used. To predict cytomegalovirus infection status, the study combined high-throughput TCR immunosequencing, statistical association of individual TCRs with disease status, and machine learning. To study patterns of TCR occurrence, a later analysis re-analyzed previously published TCR beta repertoires from more than 550 donors and added high-resolution HLA genotyping. Rather than drawing on any new phenotypic data, the later analysis identified candidate immune exposures from TCR beta sequences and the way those sequences occurred across donors. An earlier analysis of approximately 640 of the donors applied high-throughput TCR beta sequencing to assess whether each TCR beta V gene segment acted as functional or pseudogenic. Donor age, sex, ethnicity and CMV serostatus were compiled alongside the repertoire data. In a later genetic analysis, genome-wide SNP genotypes for about three fifths of the 666 donors were used, and that subset was treated as a discovery cohort. All discovery cohort repertoires had been generated on a single sequencing platform. HLA typing included class I and class II loci at four-digit resolution. The number of donors typed differed by locus, with about 629-630 for A, B, C, DRB1 and DQB1, around 500 for DQA1, 600 to 610 for DPA1, and 400 to 490 for DPB1. Roughly five DR-DQ haplotypes were handled as single units for association and clustering, since linkage in the cohort was strong. Among some 410 genotyped donors of the cohort, an average of 235,054 unique TCR beta nucleotide sequences were sequenced per donor, around 20% of them non-productive. Overall study outcomes, separate from this receptor: In a later analysis, most CMV-associated TCR beta chains were found to appear HLA-restricted, with HLA associations seemingly driven largely by CMV exposure. The classifier was reported to diagnose cytomegalovirus status with high specificity and sensitivity in both the original and validation cohorts. Roughly uniform sequencing depth across donors was assumed in presence/absence analyses, although this assumption may not hold. The study listed around 160 TCR beta chains as associated with cytomegalovirus. Compared with the 666-donor mean, donors in an Asian-associated ancestry cluster had fewer N-insertions in productive TCRs, according to a later genetic analysis. Because counts were too low, more than 15 rarely observed V segments, including chromosome 9 orphons, were left out of the earlier analysis of some 600 of the donors. Because HLA typing was missing for some donors at each locus, association tests included only the typed subset. In an earlier analysis of more than 500 of the donors, most TCR beta V segments appeared in productive rearrangements about 87% or about 30% of the time, broadly matching IMGT annotations. Most TCR sequences were observed very rarely across donors, whereas some public TCRs were present in many individuals. In this cohort, only TCR beta chains were sequenced, and detectable features were limited by the absence of alpha or paired-chain data. A further reported finding was that TCR beta sequences accurately predicted the HLA-A and HLA-B alleles for most subjects in the first cohort. A later analysis reported that several top co-occurrence clusters appeared linked to parvovirus B19, influenza, CMV and Epstein-Barr virus. Compared with equally common non-associated chains, HLA-associated TCR beta chains in a later analysis were more clonally expanded and had lower generation probabilities. Because the 87-base-pair reads could not distinguish some IMGT-functional V segments, including TRBV6-2 and TRBV6-3, those segments were excluded. Immune exposure information for the cohort was limited to CMV serostatus. When HLA alleles, especially DR and DQ, strongly co-occurred, attributing TCR associations to individual alleles was difficult. Linkage disequilibrium might explain the correlated functional status among segregating V segments, but an unknown experimental factor could not be excluded. According to the authors, the approach could potentially be generalized to other disease states and immunological phenotypes. A few of the identified cytomegalovirus-associated TCR beta chains were confirmed in vitro to be specific for cytomegalovirus antigens. The sequencing pipeline was judged likely to have produced a cluster of highly shared sequence variants as a technical artifact. In a later analysis, TCR association rates were found to vary across HLA loci, with the most associated TCRs seen for DRB1 alleles and the fewest for HLA-C alleles. At a false discovery rate of 0.05, a later analysis linked 15,000 to 20,000 TCR beta sequences to specific HLA alleles. A later genetic analysis associated a missense DCLRE1C variant with V-gene and J-gene trimming of TCR beta chains, and an independent cohort replicated the association.

To prepare the library, the immunoSEQ multiplex PCR assay was applied. For the multiplex PCR, a mixture combining 60 forward primers for TCR Vbeta segments and 13 reverse primers for TCR Jbeta segments was used. The CDR3 region of rearranged TCR beta genes was amplified from genomic DNA by a multiplex PCR assay. The amplified TCR beta libraries were sequenced on the Illumina HiSeq System as 87-base-pair reads. On the authors' methods: Across the 666 repertoires, a later analysis counted tens of millions of unique TCR beta chains, some 11 million of which were shared by at least two donors. Raw reads were error-corrected and collapsed into unique sequences by a nearest-neighbor algorithm in which closely related sequences were merged to remove PCR and sequencing errors. Alignment of CDR3 sequences to IMGT reference sequences was used to assign V, D and J gene segments. For a sequence to be retained, a match of at least six nucleotides to both a V gene segment and a J gene segment was required. A rearrangement was called productive if the CDR3 had no stop codons and remained in frame with V and J, and every other rearrangement was called non-productive. CDR3 was defined according to IMGT convention as the region running from the second conserved V-encoded cysteine to the conserved J-encoded phenylalanine. Sequences without an unambiguous match to a single V gene segment were excluded from the earlier analysis of a few hundred of the donors. An earlier analysis of about 590 of the donors classified V segments as functional when productive rearrangements were above 56.7% and as segregating when the standard deviation between donors was above 5%. To diagnose cytomegalovirus status from the catalog of TCR beta chain sequences, a statistical classification framework was built. In a later analysis, V and J genes were assigned by comparing TCR nucleotide sequences against IMGT/GENE-DB human TR gene sequences. The TCRdist pipeline was used in a later analysis to assign CDR3 sequences and most-parsimonious VDJ recombination scenarios. In a later analysis, each TCR beta chain was defined by its CDR3 amino acid sequence together with its V-gene family, and reads lacking a unique V-gene family were excluded. A later analysis removed 592 highly shared, low-generation-probability nucleotide sequences to deal with suspected cross-contamination and a sequencing artifact. In a later analysis, a clonal expansion index for each public chain was calculated from normalized within-repertoire ranks of inferred template counts. Generation probabilities in a later analysis came from a VDJ recombination model fitted to out-of-frame rearrangements, and those results were checked against IGoR. A later analysis scored TCR-TCR, TCR-HLA and TCR-CMV co-occurrence with hypergeometric tests, applying a repertoire-size bias correction to TCR pairs. To estimate false discovery rates, a later analysis permuted the HLA or CMV assignments 20 times. In a later analysis, co-occurring TCRs were grouped using DBSCAN, and TCRdist sequence similarity was added for clustering within HLA-allele-positive subsets. Repertoires with fewer than 30,000 or more than 120,000 public chains were left out of co-occurrence clustering, as were five repertoires with anomalous nucleotide sharing. The immuneACCESS repertoire file appears here via TCRdb, limited to in-frame rearrangements. These files lack a portion of the clones; in checked studies, under half of the deficit traces to unresolved V genes, and the cause of the others is not known. V and J calls and clone size are given by that table; D and trimming were obtained from the DNA. This sample is represented by fewer than 200,000 clones; less than 85% of them were singletons. The ten largest clones represent approximately 4.5% of the sample.

The cohort comprised hundreds of healthy bone marrow donors. At the time of sampling, every cohort member was nominally healthy, though immune exposures that went unrecorded were likely present. The donor tested CMV seronegative and was one of the 352 seronegative cohort members. A peripheral blood sample was provided by each donor, and peripheral blood mononuclear cells were used for TCR beta sequencing. Genomic DNA was extracted from the blood cell samples with the Qiagen DNeasy Blood Extraction Kit. Worth noting for this clone: Its target antigen remains unknown. No per-base quality is available; no much larger clone lies one base away.

V and J lose 3 bases and 4 bases, and a span of 9 bases separates them. CDR1 and CDR2 were assigned from the germline V gene (reference sequence) as LNHDA and SQIVND. Counted from cysteine to phenylalanine, this CDR3 has 13 amino acids. Of the read, only the CDR3 DNA is kept; its 39 bases are in frame from base 1. Sequencing input: PBMCs. Recombination linked TRBV19 to TRBJ1-1; the D gene identity is not certain. The clonotype originates from a man aged 40-49 years in good health and CMV-seronegative. The CDR3 is CASSILRFTEAFF. Here is the DNA: TGTGCCAGTAGTATTTTGAGGTTCACTGAAGCTTTCTTT.